The sequence of this T cell receptor beta chain was determined in a study of cytomegalovirus exposure and HLA in healthy donors. Study results and caveats: A list of more than 150 TCR beta chains associated with cytomegalovirus was given.

The PCR was carried out with 60 Vbeta primers and 13 Jbeta primers. TCRdb's copy holds only in-frame clones and misses some; the assay was immunoSEQ multiplex PCR. The table has under 150,000 clones, about four fifths seen once; the top ten hold over 2.5%. V was shortened by 6 bases and J by 3 bases, with 14 bases between the two germline ends. The CDR3 runs 14 residues. The germline V gene encodes CDR1 MNHNY and CDR2 SVGAGI (reference sequence). With regard to this clone: Its antigen is unknown.

This chain joins TRBV6-6 and TRBJ2-5, with TRBD2 as a possible D gene (6 bases). The sequencing input was PBMCs. The receptor's source is a male donor in good health and CMV-seronegative. The CDR3 reads CASSLPGGKETQYF. CDR3 DNA: TGTGCCAGCAGCTTACCCGGAGGGAAAGAGACCCAGTACTTC.